Listed here are 3 T cell receptor beta chains from one sample, sequenced in a study of blood T cell repertoires in COVID-19. The protocol was immunoSEQ multiplex PCR, while the TCRdb copy is restricted to in-frame clones and leaves out a portion. The table has 250,000 or so clones, 84% seen once. Sample: peripheral blood. The receptors come from a woman in her forties who had recovered from COVID-19.

The rearrangement links TRBV19 to TRBJ2-7; 10 bases match TRBD1. The V segment lost 3 bases and the J segment 3 bases; nucleotides outside the gene matches: 5. Germline CDR1 is LNHDA and CDR2 is SQIVND (reference sequence). CDR3 length equals 15 residues. CDR3 nucleotides: TGTGCCAGTAGTATTCGGGACAGGGGACGCTACGAGCAGTACTTC. Translated, it gives CASSIRDRGRYEQYF.

V is TRBV19 and J is TRBJ2-1; a weak D match, TRBD1 (6 bases). CDR3 length: 13 amino acids. Trimming shortened V by 3 bases and J by 6 bases, and 9 bases separated the two germline ends. Germline CDR1 is LNHDA and CDR2 is SQIVND (reference sequence). CDR3: CASSIRQVNEQFF. CDR3 sequence (DNA): TGTGCCAGTAGTATTCGACAGGTCAATGAGCAGTTCTTC.

This clone was observed a handful of times. The chain employs TRBV29-1 and TRBJ2-1; tentative D call: TRBD2 (6 bases). The germline V gene has CDR1 SQVTM and CDR2 ANQGSEA. The CDR3 consists of 14 residues. V lost 5 bases, J lost 6 bases, and 17 bases lay in between. CDR3 protein: CSVFSSRGSNEQFF. CDR3 DNA sequence: TGCAGCGTTTTTAGCTCACGGGGGTCCAATGAGCAGTTCTTC.